The entry that follows covers one T cell receptor (beta chain) sequence. The sample comes from a study of OX40 agonist ivuxolimab in advanced cancers. The CDR3 runs 14 residues. Germline loops: CDR1 SGHRS, CDR2 YFSETQ. The ends were cut back, 5 bases at V and 3 bases at J, with 13 bases in the middle. Assay used: immunoSEQ multiplex PCR; TCRdb lists only in-frame clones, some missing. The sample carries about 51,000 clones, 88% recorded once. The source material was CD4+ or CD8+ T cells sorted from blood, sampled in a trial of the OX40 agonist ivuxolimab. V usage is TRBV5-1 and J usage is TRBJ2-3, with D possibly TRBD2 on 6 matching bases. The sequence was collected from an adult with an advanced solid tumor such as melanoma, head and neck, liver or kidney cancer. The CDR3: CASRPLLATDTQYF. The CDR3 bases are TGCGCCAGCAGACCCCTCCTAGCGACAGATACGCAGTATTTT.